This T cell receptor (beta chain) was retrieved from a study of technical replicates of blood from a few donors (TCRdb year 2017). About this clone: Its antigen remains undetermined. Within one base of it there is no much larger clone, and no base qualities were kept.

The CDR3 runs 13 amino acids, cysteine and phenylalanine included. The read is trimmed to its CDR3 DNA, 39 bases read in frame from base 1. Cut back by 7 bases and 1 base, the V and J ends lie 11 bases apart. Sequences MDHEN (CDR1) and SYDVKM (CDR2) are obtained from the germline V gene. Library method: the immunoSEQ multiplex PCR assay. As stored in TCRdb, this immuneACCESS dataset retains in-frame rearrangements with V and J assigned. A fraction of the clones does not appear; measured against another copy, unresolved V genes explain less than half of the discrepancy, and the remainder lacks a known reason. This sample comprises roughly 81,000 clones, less than 98% of them detected only once. The ten largest clones add up to less than 0.2% of the sample.

This TCR came from a human donor in good health. The sample taken for sequencing was T cells isolated from PBMCs. The V and J genes are TRBV28 and TRBJ2-7; a tentative D match to TRBD1 spans 5 bases. The CDR3 region has the sequence CASNLDSSYEQYF. The nucleotides are TGTGCCAGCAACCTCGACAGTTCCTACGAGCAGTACTTC.